This T cell receptor (beta chain) was captured in a study of a mutant IDH1 vaccine in newly diagnosed glioma. At the level of the study: V12 corresponded to week 35 and V13 to week 47.

Turning to this clone: What it recognizes is unknown.

TCRdb's copy holds only in-frame clones and misses some; the assay was immunoSEQ multiplex PCR. The sample yields about 34,000 clones, 85% to 90% seen once. Points from the study as a whole: Shifts in the top peripheral T cell clonotypes seemed unrelated to pseudoprogression.

This sample's time point: week 47, end of study. In the vaccine, a single dose held 300 ug of the mutant IDH1 20-mer peptide, along with topical imiquimod. There are 15 residues in the CDR3. Germline V CDR1 and CDR2: SNHLY, FYNNEI. V was clipped by 8 bases and J by 1 base; unmatched bases: 5. This TCR came from a woman aged 30 to 39 with glioma. This specimen consisted of PBMCs, obtained from a glioma patient whose treatment included an IDH1 peptide vaccine. The chain is built from TRBV2 and TRBJ1-6; 7 bases match TRBD1. CDR3 residues: CASSQGGSYNSPLHF. As DNA, the CDR3 is TGTGCCAGCTCCCAGGGGGGGTCCTATAATTCACCCCTCCACTTT.